The T cell receptor beta chain under discussion was sequenced for a study of CD8+ T cells in alopecia areata. Treatment: oral pan-JAK inhibitor, 5-10 mg twice daily. Overall study findings and caveats: Sequence data from scalp samples additionally include resident alphabeta T cells of normal skin.

It was cDNA, reverse transcribed from extracted RNA, that served as the sequencing template. The repertoire was sequenced with immunoSEQ multiplex PCR; TCRdb's copy has only in-frame clones and lacks some. Of approximately 280,000 clones in the sample, nearly 60% were seen once. With regard to this clone: The antigen remains undetermined.

Sequencing used CD4+ T cells sorted from blood, obtained at week 24, from a patient treated with tofacitinib. This receptor was identified in a human donor with alopecia areata.

The CDR3 bases are TGTGCCAGCAGTCCCGGGACAGGGCCTTCCTACGAGCAGTACTTC. The encoded protein is CASSPGTGPSYEQYF. The J gene is TRBJ2-7, the V gene TRBV5-4, with 9 positions matching TRBD1. The germline CDR1 and CDR2 sequences are SGHNT and YYREEE (reference sequence). The CDR3 runs 15 residues. Losses at the gene ends were 5 bases for V and 1 base for J; bases not matched to a gene: 7.